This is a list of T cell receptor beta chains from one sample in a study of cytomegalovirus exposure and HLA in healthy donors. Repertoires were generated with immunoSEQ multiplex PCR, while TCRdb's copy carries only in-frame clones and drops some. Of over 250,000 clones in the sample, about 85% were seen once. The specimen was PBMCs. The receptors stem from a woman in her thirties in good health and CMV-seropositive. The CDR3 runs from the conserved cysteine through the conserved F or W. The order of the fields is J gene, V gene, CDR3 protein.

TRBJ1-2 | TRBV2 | CASSEPNGYTF
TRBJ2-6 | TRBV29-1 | CSVYDYRVTGANVLTF
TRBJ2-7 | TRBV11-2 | CASSPHAGEYF
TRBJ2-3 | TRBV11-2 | CASSLGAPSTDTQYF
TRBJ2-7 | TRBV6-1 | CATERDRSPYEQYF
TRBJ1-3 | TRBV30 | CAWSKEENTIYF
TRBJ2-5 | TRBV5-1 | CASSLGASVAGGVETQYF
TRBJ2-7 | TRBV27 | CASSPGTADYEQYF
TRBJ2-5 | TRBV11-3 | CASKSAGTETQYF
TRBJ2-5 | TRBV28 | CASSLWDRGRNEETQYF
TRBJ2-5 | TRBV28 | CASSFSALQETQYF
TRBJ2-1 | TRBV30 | CAWAPGASGAYNEQFF
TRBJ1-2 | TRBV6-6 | CASYTGGGYTF
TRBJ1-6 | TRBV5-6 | CASSRTGDNSPLHF
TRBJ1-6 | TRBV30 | CAWSVFTAASSYNSPLHF
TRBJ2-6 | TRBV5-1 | CASSLDRVGANVLTF